Sequencing of this T cell receptor (beta chain) was carried out in a study of cytomegalovirus exposure and HLA in healthy donors. Study-level points and caveats: The study flagged about 160 TCR beta chains as cytomegalovirus-associated.

It was with 60 Vbeta and 13 Jbeta primers that the PCR ran. Here immunoSEQ multiplex PCR was the method, and the copy in TCRdb shows in-frame clones only, minus some. The profile shows 120,000 to 150,000 clones, about four fifths of them singletons. This clone was detected only once. The antigen is undetermined. V gave up 7 bases and J gave up 7 bases; unmatched junction bases: 9. Germline V gene lookup returns CDR1 SEHNR and CDR2 FQNEAQ (reference sequence). CDR3 length: 13 amino acids. Material for sequencing was PBMCs. The TCR was taken from a male donor in good health and CMV-seronegative. The chain joins TRBV7-9 to TRBJ1-2, with 7 bases lining up with TRBD1. The CDR3 reads CASTPGGMVGYTF. The CDR3 DNA reads as TGTGCCAGCACCCCAGGGGGGATGGTTGGCTACACCTTC.